The clone carrying this T cell receptor beta chain showed up just once. This table comes from immunoSEQ multiplex PCR, and its TCRdb copy is limited to in-frame clones, with some not included. The sample lists 150,000 or so clones; almost 90% were seen once. The CDR3 contains 15 residues. CDR1 is SNHLY, CDR2 FYNNEI, per germline. The V and J ends lost 5 bases and 6 bases respectively, with 16 bases between them. The data derive from a study of control samples from healthy donors and cancer patients. V usage is TRBV2 and J usage is TRBJ2-2; D may match TRBD1 or TRBD2 (5 bases each). This receptor was identified in a young man in good health. The sample taken for sequencing was blood. This CDR3 reads CASSFAGTASGELFF. In nucleotides, the CDR3 is TGTGCCAGCAGTTTCGCCGGGACCGCGTCCGGGGAGCTGTTTTTT.